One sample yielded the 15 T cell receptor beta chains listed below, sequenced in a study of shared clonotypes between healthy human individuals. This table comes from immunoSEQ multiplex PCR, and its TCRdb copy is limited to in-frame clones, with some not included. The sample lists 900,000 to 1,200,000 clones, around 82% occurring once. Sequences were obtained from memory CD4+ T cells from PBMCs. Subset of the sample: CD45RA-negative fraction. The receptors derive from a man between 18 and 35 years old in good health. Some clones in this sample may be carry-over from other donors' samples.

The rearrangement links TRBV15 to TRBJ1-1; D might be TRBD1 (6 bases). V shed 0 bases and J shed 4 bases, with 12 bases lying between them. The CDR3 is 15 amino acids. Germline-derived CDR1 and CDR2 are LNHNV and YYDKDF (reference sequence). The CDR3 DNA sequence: TGTGCCACCAGCAGAGATTACAGGGATGGCACTGAAGCTTTCTTT. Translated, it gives CATSRDYRDGTEAFF.

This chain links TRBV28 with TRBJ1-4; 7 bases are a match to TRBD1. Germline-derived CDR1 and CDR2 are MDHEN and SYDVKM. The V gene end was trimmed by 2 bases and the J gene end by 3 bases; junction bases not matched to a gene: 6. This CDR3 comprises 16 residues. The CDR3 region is CASSLTQGGPNEKLFF. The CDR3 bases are TGTGCCAGCAGTTTAACCCAGGGGGGACCTAATGAAAAACTGTTTTTT.

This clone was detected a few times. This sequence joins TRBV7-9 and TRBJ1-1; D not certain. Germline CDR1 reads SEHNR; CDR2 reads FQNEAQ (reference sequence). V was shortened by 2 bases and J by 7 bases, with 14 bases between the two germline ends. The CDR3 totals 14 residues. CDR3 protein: CASSLSVVGGEAFF. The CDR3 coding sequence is TGTGCCAGCAGCTTAAGTGTTGTTGGAGGTGAAGCTTTCTTT. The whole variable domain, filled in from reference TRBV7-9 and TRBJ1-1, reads DTGVSQNPRHKITKRGQNVTFRCDPISEHNRLYWYRQTLGQGPEFLTYFQNEAQLEKSRLLSDRFSAERPKGSFSTLEIQRTEQGDSAMYLCASSLSVVGGEAFFGQGTRLTVV.

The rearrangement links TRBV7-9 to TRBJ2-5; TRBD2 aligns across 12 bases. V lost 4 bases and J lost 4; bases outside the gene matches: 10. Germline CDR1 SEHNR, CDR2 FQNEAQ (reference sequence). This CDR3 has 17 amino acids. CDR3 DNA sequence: TGTGCCAGCAGCTCCTCTAGCGGGAGGGCCTATAGAGAGACCCAGTACTTC. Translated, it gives CASSSSSGRAYRETQYF.

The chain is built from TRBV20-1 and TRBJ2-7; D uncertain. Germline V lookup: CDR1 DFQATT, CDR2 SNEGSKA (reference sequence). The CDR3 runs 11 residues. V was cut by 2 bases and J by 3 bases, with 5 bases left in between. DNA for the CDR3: TGCAGTGCTAGATCTATCTACGAGCAGTACTTC. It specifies CSARSIYEQYF.

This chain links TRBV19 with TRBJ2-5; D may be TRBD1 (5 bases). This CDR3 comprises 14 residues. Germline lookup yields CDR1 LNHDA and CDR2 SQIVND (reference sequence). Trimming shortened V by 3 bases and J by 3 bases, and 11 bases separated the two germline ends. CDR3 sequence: CASSMGRVEETQYF. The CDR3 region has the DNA TGTGCCAGTAGTATGGGCAGGGTCGAAGAGACCCAGTACTTC.

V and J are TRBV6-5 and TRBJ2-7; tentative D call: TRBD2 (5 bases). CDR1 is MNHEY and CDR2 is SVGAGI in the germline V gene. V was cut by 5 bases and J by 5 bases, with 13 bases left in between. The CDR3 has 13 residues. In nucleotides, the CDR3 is TGTGCCAGCAGTGTCCGTGAGGGAGACGAGCAGTACTTC. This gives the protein CASSVREGDEQYF.

In DNA, the CDR3 is TGTGCCAGCAGTGTCCTTAGGACATCAGGTTACGAGCAGTACTTC. Its protein is CASSVLRTSGYEQYF. The chain has TRBV28 and TRBJ2-7; TRBD1 might be the D (5 bases). Trimming removed 5 bases from V and 4 bases from J, with 18 bases in between. The CDR3 is 15 amino acids. The germline V gene encodes CDR1 MDHEN and CDR2 SYDVKM.

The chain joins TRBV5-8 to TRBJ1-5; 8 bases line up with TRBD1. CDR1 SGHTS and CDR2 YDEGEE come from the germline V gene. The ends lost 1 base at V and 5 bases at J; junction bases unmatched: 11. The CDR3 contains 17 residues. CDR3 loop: CASSLSGRGLSDQPQHF. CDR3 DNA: TGTGCCAGCAGCTTGTCGGGCAGGGGGCTCTCGGATCAGCCCCAGCATTTT.

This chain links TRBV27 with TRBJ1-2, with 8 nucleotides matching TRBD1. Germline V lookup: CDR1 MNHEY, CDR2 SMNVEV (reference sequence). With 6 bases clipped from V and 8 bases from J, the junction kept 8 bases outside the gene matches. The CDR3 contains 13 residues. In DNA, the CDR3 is TGTGCCAGCAGGATCCCAGGGACAGGCGGCTACACCTTC. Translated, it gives CASRIPGTGGYTF.

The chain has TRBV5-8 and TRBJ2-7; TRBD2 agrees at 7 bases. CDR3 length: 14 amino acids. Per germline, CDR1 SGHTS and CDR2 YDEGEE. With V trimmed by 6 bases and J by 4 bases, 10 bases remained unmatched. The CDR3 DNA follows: TGTGCCAGCATACCCTGGCGGGAGAGGTACGAGCAGTACTTC. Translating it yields CASIPWRERYEQYF.

The CDR3 sequence: CASSAGWRDYEQYF. DNA for the CDR3: TGTGCCAGCAGCGCCGGTTGGCGGGACTACGAGCAGTACTTC. This sequence joins TRBV9 and TRBJ2-7; TRBD2 is a possible D gene (6 bases). CDR3 size: 14 residues. The V gene lost 3 bases and the J gene lost 3 bases, with 13 bases spanning the gap. Germline CDR1 and CDR2: SGDLS and YYNGEE. Based on the CDR3 plus reference TRBV9 and TRBJ2-7, the full variable domain is DSGVTQTPKHLITATGQRVTLRCSPRSGDLSVYWYQQSLDQGLQFLIQYYNGEERAKGNILERFSAQQFPDLHSELNLSSLELGDSALYFCASSAGWRDYEQYFGPGTRLTVT.

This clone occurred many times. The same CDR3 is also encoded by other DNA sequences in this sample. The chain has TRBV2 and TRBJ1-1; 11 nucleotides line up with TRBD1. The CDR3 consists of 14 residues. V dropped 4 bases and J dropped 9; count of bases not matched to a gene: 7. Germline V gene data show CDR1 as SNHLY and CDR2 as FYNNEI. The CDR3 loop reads CASSGTGTGGKAFF. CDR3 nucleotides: TGTGCCAGCAGTGGTACCGGGACAGGGGGGAAAGCTTTCTTT.

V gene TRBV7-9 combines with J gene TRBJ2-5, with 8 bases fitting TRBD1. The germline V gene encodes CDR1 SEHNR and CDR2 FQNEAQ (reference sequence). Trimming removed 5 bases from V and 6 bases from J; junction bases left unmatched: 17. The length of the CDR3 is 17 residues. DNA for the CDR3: TGTGCCAGCAGCCCCCGGACAGGGCCGAAATTAAGTCAGACCCAGTACTTC. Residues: CASSPRTGPKLSQTQYF.

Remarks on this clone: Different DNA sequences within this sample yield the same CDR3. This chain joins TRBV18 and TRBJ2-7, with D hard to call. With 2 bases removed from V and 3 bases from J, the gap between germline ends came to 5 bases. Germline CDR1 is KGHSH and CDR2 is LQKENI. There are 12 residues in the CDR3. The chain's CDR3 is CASSPGVYEQYF. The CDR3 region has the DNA TGTGCCAGCTCACCAGGGGTCTACGAGCAGTACTTC.